Below, one TCR beta chain is given with its context. The antigen remains undetermined. The sample belongs to a study of resident and recirculating memory T cells in vitiligo. Background on the study: Shave-biopsy epidermis from lesional and nonlesional skin was sequenced alongside PBMCs. Findings and limits, study-wide: No unique dominant TCR clone was found in vitiligo lesions.

Trimming removed 1 base from V and 3 bases from J, with 16 bases in between. This CDR3 has 17 amino acids. Germline lookup yields CDR1 SNHLY and CDR2 FYNNEI. Assay used: immunoSEQ multiplex PCR; TCRdb lists only in-frame clones, some missing. In the table there are roughly 80,000 clones, 92% of which are singletons. No change in lesions over the prior 6 months defined stable disease. The sequenced sample consisted of blood. The chain employs TRBV2 and TRBJ1-5, with unresolved D. The sequence was collected from a male donor with vitiligo. CDR3 DNA: TGTGCCAGCAGTGAAGTCAATTGGCAGGCCTTCAATCAGCCCCAGCATTTT. This codes for CASSEVNWQAFNQPQHF.